What follows are 31 T cell receptor beta chains derived from one specimen sequenced in a study of T-cell reconstitution after alpha-beta-depleted transplantation in children. Unique molecular identifiers were built into the TCRbeta library. From the PCR reads, TCRdb called clonotypes with MiXCR, one entry per CDR3 protein. The table has about a million distinct CDR3 sequences, about 31% seen once. The sample in question was PBMCs, mostly from graft donor cells, obtained 360 days after TCRalphabeta/CD19-depleted stem cell transplant. Receptors were obtained from a boy younger than two who had a stem cell transplant for SCID, so the T cells may come from the graft donor.

CDR3 loop: CASSSGGTALYEQYF. CDR3 DNA sequence: TGTGCCAGCAGCTCCGGGGGGACAGCTTTATACGAGCAGTACTTC. The V call is TRBV7-2, the J call TRBJ2-7, with D perhaps being TRBD1 or TRBD2 (7 bases each). Per germline, CDR1 SGHTA and CDR2 FQGNSA. The ends were cut back, 4 bases at V and 4 bases at J, with 17 bases in the middle. This CDR3 region has 15 residues.

This clonotype was found a few times. The chain is built from TRBV27 and TRBJ2-1, with 7 nucleotides matching TRBD2. Germline V gene sequence: CDR1 MNHEY, CDR2 SMNVEV (reference sequence). The CDR3 has 16 residues. The V and J ends lost 0 bases and 5 bases, in that order; junction bases with no gene match: 7. The CDR3 protein is CASSLSPGLGHNEQFF. The CDR3 DNA reads TGTGCCAGCAGTTTATCCCCAGGACTAGGCCACAATGAGCAGTTCTTC.

The table lists this clonotype with a few counts. CDR3 protein: CASSYSSGHRYEQYF. CDR3 nucleotide sequence: TGTGCCAGCAGTTACTCGTCGGGACACCGCTACGAGCAGTACTTC. The V call is TRBV6-5, the J call TRBJ2-7; tentatively, D is TRBD1 (6 bases). This CDR3 is built from 15 residues. The germline V gene has CDR1 MNHEY and CDR2 SVGAGI. The V end was cut by 0 bases, the J end by 3 bases, with 12 bases between.

The J gene is TRBJ2-2, the V gene TRBV6-1; no clear D. This CDR3 has 15 residues. The V gene's germline CDR1 is MNHNS and CDR2 SASEGT. The V end lost 6 bases, the J end lost 0 bases, and 11 bases lay between the germline ends. The CDR3 loop reads CASSPRHTNTGELFF. CDR3 DNA: TGTGCCAGCAGCCCGAGACATACGAACACCGGGGAGCTGTTTTTT.

This sequence joins TRBV18 and TRBJ2-2; D might be TRBD1 (6 bases). With 6 bases removed from V and 7 bases from J, the gap between germline ends came to 12 bases. CDR3 length: 13 amino acids. The germline V gene encodes CDR1 KGHSH and CDR2 LQKENI. The CDR3 loop is CASSRGHGGELFF. For the CDR3, the DNA is TGTGCCAGCTCCCGGGGACACGGCGGGGAGCTGTTTTTT.

This clonotype was seen a few times. This chain joins TRBV5-1 and TRBJ2-1, with D unclear. V was trimmed by 0 bases and J by 1 base, leaving 11 bases between them. Germline-derived CDR1 and CDR2 are SGHRS and YFSETQ. This CDR3 is 16 amino acids long. DNA for the CDR3: TGCGCCAGCAGCTTGGATGTCGGCGCATCCTACAATGAGCAGTTCTTC. Encoded protein: CASSLDVGASYNEQFF.

As for this clonotype: Mismatch with germline at one junction end may stem from a read error. The chain uses TRBV4-3 and TRBJ2-5, with 7 positions matching TRBD1. Germline CDR1 is LGHNA and CDR2 is YSLEER. The CDR3 is made up of 13 amino acids. CDR3 region: CASSQDREETQYF. The CDR3, as DNA: TGTGCCAGCAGCCAAGACAGGGAAGAGACCCAGTACTTC.

This clonotype showed up just a few times. The rearrangement links TRBV12-3 or TRBV12-4 to TRBJ1-1; 8 bases map to TRBD1. CDR3 size: 14 residues. V shed 5 bases, J shed 10 bases, and the junction held 12 bases outside the gene matches. DNA of the CDR3: TGTGCCAGCAGTCCCGACAGGGGAAGACCTCGAGCTTTCTTT. Translating gives CASSPDRGRPRAFF.

This sequence joins TRBV28 and TRBJ2-5; TRBD2 matches at 9 bases. The CDR3 sequence is 17 residues long. Per the germline V gene, CDR1 is MDHEN and CDR2 is SYDVKM. V dropped 3 bases and J dropped 2; count of bases not matched to a gene: 10. CDR3 sequence (DNA): TGTGCCAGCAGTTTCTATATTAGCGGGGGATTACAAGAGACCCAGTACTTC. Its translation: CASSFYISGGLQETQYF. Full variable domain (outside the CDR3, taken from reference TRBV28 and TRBJ2-5): DVKVTQSSRYLVKRTGEKVFLECVQDMDHENMFWYRQDPGLGLRLIYFSYDVKMKEKGDIPEGYSVSREKKERFSLILESASTNQTSMYLCASSFYISGGLQETQYFGPGTRLLVL.

This chain connects TRBV20-1 to TRBJ2-5; the D is unclear. Germline V gene data show CDR1 as DFQATT and CDR2 as SNEGSKA (reference sequence). This CDR3 has 11 amino acids. Trimming took off 4 bases at V and 5 bases at J, with 8 bases between the two ends. CDR3 in amino acids: CSATATETQYF. In DNA, the CDR3 is TGCAGTGCTACTGCGACCGAGACCCAGTACTTC.

This clonotype has a handful of counts. The chain combines TRBV12-3 or TRBV12-4 with TRBJ1-2, with D unresolved. The CDR3 runs 14 residues. V was shortened by 0 bases and J by 7 bases, with 12 bases between the two germline ends. In DNA form, the CDR3 reads TGTGCCAGCAGTTTAGCAGATAGAATCGGTGGCTACACCTTC. Amino acid sequence: CASSLADRIGGYTF.

In its sample, this clonotype was seen a few times. The J gene is TRBJ2-5, the V gene TRBV27; possibly TRBD1 for D (6 bases). CDR1 is MNHEY and CDR2 is SMNVEV in the germline V gene (reference sequence). The V gene lost 5 bases and the J gene lost 1 base, with 17 bases spanning the gap. The CDR3 runs to 16 residues. CDR3 in amino acids: CASSLTWDTIQETQYF. The CDR3 nucleotides read TGTGCCAGCAGTCTCACCTGGGACACCATCCAAGAGACCCAGTACTTC.

This clonotype was found many times. The chain employs TRBV12-3 or TRBV12-4 and TRBJ2-1; the D is unclear. V dropped 3 bases and J dropped 7 bases, with 13 bases sitting between them. CDR3 length: 14 amino acids. The CDR3 DNA reads TGTGCCAGCAGTTTGGGAAAGGGTGGGAATGAGCAGTTCTTC. It yields the protein CASSLGKGGNEQFF.

A few counts support this clonotype. The chain links TRBV10-3 to TRBJ2-3; D may be TRBD1 or TRBD2 (5 bases each). Looked up from germline, CDR1 is ENHRY and CDR2 is SYGVKD. The V end was cut by 6 bases, the J end by 2 bases, with 12 bases between. The CDR3 length is 14 residues. In DNA, the CDR3 is TGTGCCATCAGCGATCGGGACCCCACAGATACGCAGTATTTT. Protein: CAISDRDPTDTQYF.

This clonotype was counted a few times. The rearrangement links TRBV15 to TRBJ2-1, with D possibly called TRBD1 or TRBD2 (8 bases each). V was trimmed by 0 bases and J by 2 bases, leaving 26 bases between them. Per the germline V gene, CDR1 is LNHNV and CDR2 is YYDKDF (reference sequence). The CDR3 has 21 residues. The CDR3: CATSRDGLGQVWRGAYNEQFF. CDR3 nucleotide sequence: TGTGCCACCAGCAGAGATGGCTTGGGACAGGTCTGGCGGGGGGCCTACAATGAGCAGTTCTTC.

The gene calls are TRBV4-3 and TRBJ1-3, with D possibly being TRBD1 (6 bases). The V and J ends lost 3 bases and 3 bases respectively, with 9 bases between them. The CDR3 totals 14 residues. The germline CDR1 and CDR2 sequences are LGHNA and YSLEER. In nucleotides, the CDR3 is TGCGCCAGCAGCCATAAGGGGGTTGGAAACACCATATATTTT. Protein product: CASSHKGVGNTIYF.

This clonotype was observed a few times. The rearrangement links TRBV25-1 to TRBJ2-7, with 9 nucleotides matching TRBD1. Trimming cost V 2 bases and J 0 bases; bases outside gene matches: 8. This CDR3 spans 17 amino acids. Germline V gene sequence: CDR1 MGHDK, CDR2 SYGVNS. Written as DNA, the CDR3 is TGTGCCAGCAGTGAAAGCAAGCCGGGACAGGGCTCCTACGAGCAGTACTTC. Translating gives CASSESKPGQGSYEQYF.

This chain links TRBV11-1 with TRBJ2-3, with 9 bases lining up with TRBD2. The V and J ends lost 2 bases and 2 bases, in that order; junction bases with no gene match: 8. The CDR3 is 17 residues long. Per the germline V gene, CDR1 is SGHAT and CDR2 is FQDESV (reference sequence). The CDR3 DNA reads as TGTGCCAGCAGCTTAACCAGCGGGGGGCCCATCACAGATACGCAGTATTTT. It specifies CASSLTSGGPITDTQYF.

This clonotype was recorded once. The V and J genes are TRBV20-1 and TRBJ2-4; 10 bases map to TRBD2. The CDR3 loop spans 16 amino acids. The ends lost 6 bases at V and 3 bases at J; junction bases unmatched: 11. Per germline, CDR1 DFQATT and CDR2 SNEGSKA (reference sequence). The CDR3, as DNA: TGCAGTGCACCACGAGGGAGCGGGGGGGACAAAAACATTCAGTACTTC. Protein: CSAPRGSGGDKNIQYF.

This clonotype has just a few counts. DNA of the CDR3: TGTGCCAGCAGCTTCCCACGGTACAATGAGCAGTTCTTC. This codes for CASSFPRYNEQFF. The chain carries TRBV11-3 and TRBJ2-1; D remains unclear. Germline values: CDR1 SGHNT, CDR2 YENEEA. This CDR3 region has 13 residues. V lost 3 bases to trimming and J lost 4 bases, with 7 bases between them.

A few counts support this clonotype. The chain has TRBV12-3 or TRBV12-4 and TRBJ2-3; D remains unclear. CDR3 length: 15 amino acids. V was trimmed by 3 bases and J by 5 bases, leaving 15 bases between them. The CDR3 coding sequence is TGTGCCAGCAGTTTTAAGGTTTCTTCACAAGATACGCAGTATTTT. Protein product: CASSFKVSSQDTQYF.

The chain carries TRBV10-3 and TRBJ2-7; TRBD2 aligns across 9 bases. CDR1 ENHRY and CDR2 SYGVKD come from the germline V gene. J lost 5 bases, V lost 3 bases, and 8 bases had no gene match. The CDR3 is made up of 15 amino acids. CDR3 bases: TGTGCCATCAGTGATAAGCGGGGGGCCCTCCACGAGCAGTACTTC. Encoded protein: CAISDKRGALHEQYF.

The chain combines TRBV25-1 with TRBJ2-5; the D gene is possibly TRBD2 (6 bases). This CDR3 is built from 15 residues. CDR1 and CDR2 (germline): MGHDK, SYGVNS. V was trimmed by 8 bases and J by 3 bases, leaving 19 bases between them. This CDR3 reads CASSRGGTGKETQYF. As DNA, the CDR3 is TGTGCCAGCTCACGGGGAGGAACGGGCAAAGAGACCCAGTACTTC.

This clonotype was found a few times. The V and J genes are TRBV20-1 and TRBJ1-1; 7 bases fit TRBD1. The V segment lost 2 bases and the J segment 4 bases; nucleotides outside the gene matches: 10. This CDR3 region has 15 residues. Per the germline V gene, CDR1 is DFQATT and CDR2 is SNEGSKA (reference sequence). CDR3 residues: CSARPLTGRGTEAFF. CDR3 DNA: TGCAGTGCTAGACCCCTGACAGGGCGGGGCACTGAAGCTTTCTTT.

The chain combines TRBV5-1 with TRBJ2-1; the match to TRBD2 covers 14 bases. Trimming cost V 1 base and J 8 bases; bases outside gene matches: 8. CDR1 and CDR2 (germline): SGHRS, YFSETQ. The length of the CDR3 is 17 residues. CDR3 sequence (DNA): TGCGCCAGCAGCTTGAGGACTAGCGGGGGGCGAGTCCATGAGCAGTTCTTC. This translates into CASSLRTSGGRVHEQFF. Full variable domain (rest looked up from reference TRBV5-1 and TRBJ2-1): KAGVTQTPRYLIKTRGQQVTLSCSPISGHRSVSWYQQTPGQGLQFLFEYFSETQRNKGNFPGRFSGRQFSNSRSEMNVSTLELGDSALYLCASSLRTSGGRVHEQFFGPGTRLTVL.

This clonotype appeared many times. V gene TRBV4-1 combines with J gene TRBJ2-2; TRBD1 aligns across 9 bases. The germline CDR1 and CDR2 sequences are MGHRA and YSYEKL. The ends lost 4 bases at V and 5 bases at J; junction bases unmatched: 5. This CDR3 is built from 15 residues. The CDR3 coding sequence is TGCGCCAGCAGCCGAGACGGGACAGGGACCGGGGAGCTGTTTTTT. It encodes CASSRDGTGTGELFF.

This clonotype was found a few times. This chain uses TRBV14 with TRBJ2-1; tentatively, D is TRBD1 (6 bases). Deletions cut 4 bases from V and 8 bases from J, with 27 bases between. The germline CDR1 and CDR2 sequences are SGHDN and FVKESK. This CDR3 contains 18 residues. As DNA, the CDR3 is TGTGCCAGCAGCCCGAACAGGGCAGTGTCCCTAAAGGACCATGAGCAGTTCTTC. As protein: CASSPNRAVSLKDHEQFF.

V is TRBV10-3 and J is TRBJ1-1; D ambiguous. The CDR3 is 14 residues long. Germline V lookup: CDR1 ENHRY, CDR2 SYGVKD. Trimming took off 4 bases at V and 1 base at J, with 10 bases between the two ends. The CDR3, as DNA: TGTGCCATCAGTGCCAGTCCGGCGAACACTGAAGCTTTCTTT. Translation gives CAISASPANTEAFF.

Only one count was recorded for this clonotype. CDR3 sequence reads: CASSTNHQNTEAFF. For the CDR3, the DNA is TGTGCCAGCAGTACTAATCACCAGAACACTGAAGCTTTCTTT. This chain joins TRBV6-2 or TRBV6-3 and TRBJ1-1; D ambiguous. V was shortened by 5 bases and J by 1 base, with 11 bases between the two germline ends. Germline V gene sequence: CDR1 MNHEY, CDR2 SVGEGT. The CDR3 totals 14 residues.

The CDR3 region is CASRSTGRTDTQYF. CDR3 bases: TGTGCCAGCAGGTCGACCGGGAGGACAGATACGCAGTATTTT. The chain combines TRBV12-3 or TRBV12-4 with TRBJ2-3, with 7 bases fitting TRBD2. CDR3 length equals 14 residues. J lost 3 bases, V lost 6 bases, and 6 bases had no gene match.

This clonotype turned up a few times. This chain links TRBV12-3 or TRBV12-4 with TRBJ2-4, with D unclear. Trimming cost V 3 bases and J 5 bases, with 11 bases left between them. The CDR3 spans 14 residues. The CDR3 sequence: CASSFMDRQNIQYF. CDR3 nucleotides: TGTGCCAGCAGTTTCATGGACCGGCAAAACATTCAGTACTTC.